This T cell receptor beta chain was profiled in a study of blood T cell repertoires in COVID-19. Using immunoSEQ multiplex PCR, the repertoire was profiled, and TCRdb retains in-frame clones only, with some absent. The data show roughly 290,000 clones, with over 80% seen just once and around 3.9% held by the top ten. This clone was observed at least ten times. The germline CDR1 and CDR2 sequences are SGHDN and FVKESK. This CDR3 is 14 amino acids long. Trimming left V 4 bases short and J 4 bases short, with 13 bases between. The chain is built from TRBV14 and TRBJ1-2, with unresolved D. The source is a woman in her forties or fifties with active or convalescent COVID-19. Specimen: peripheral blood. Here the CDR3 DNA reads TGTGCCAGCAGCCTCGGACTCTGGGGCTATGGCTACACCTTC. This encodes CASSLGLWGYGYTF.